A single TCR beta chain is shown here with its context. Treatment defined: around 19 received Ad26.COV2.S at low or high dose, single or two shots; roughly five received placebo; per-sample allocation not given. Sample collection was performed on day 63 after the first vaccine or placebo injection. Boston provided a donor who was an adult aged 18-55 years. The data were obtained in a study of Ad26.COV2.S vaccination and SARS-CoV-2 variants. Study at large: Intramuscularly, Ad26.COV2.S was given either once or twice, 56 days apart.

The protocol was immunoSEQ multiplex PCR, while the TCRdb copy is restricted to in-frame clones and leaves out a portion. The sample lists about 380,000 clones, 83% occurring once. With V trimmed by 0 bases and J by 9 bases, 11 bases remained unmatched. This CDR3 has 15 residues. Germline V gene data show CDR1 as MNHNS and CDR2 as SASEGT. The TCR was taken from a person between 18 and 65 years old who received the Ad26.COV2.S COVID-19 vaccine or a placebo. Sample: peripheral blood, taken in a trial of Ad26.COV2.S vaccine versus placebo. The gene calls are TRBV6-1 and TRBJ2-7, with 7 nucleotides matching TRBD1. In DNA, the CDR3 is TGTGCCAGCAGTGAAGCGCCTCAGGGGGTACGTGGGCAGTACTTC. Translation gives CASSEAPQGVRGQYF.